What follows is one T cell receptor beta chain and its context. Its cognate antigen is unknown. The entry originates in a study of a mutant IDH1 vaccine in newly diagnosed glioma. Study context: Most had both radiotherapy and temozolomide beforehand; others had only one.

The length of the CDR3 is 17 residues. Trimming removed 4 bases from V and 2 bases from J; junction bases left unmatched: 13. Looked up from germline, CDR1 is SGHRS and CDR2 is YFSETQ. This table comes from immunoSEQ multiplex PCR, and its TCRdb copy is limited to in-frame clones, with some not included. In the table there are around 60,000 clones, approximately 85% of which are singletons. As to time point: week 23, last vaccination. The content of each vaccine dose was 300 ug of mutant IDH1 20-mer peptide, and topical imiquimod accompanied it. The TCR was taken from a man aged 30 to 45 with glioma. This specimen was PBMCs, taken from a glioma patient whose treatment included an IDH1 peptide vaccine. This chain connects TRBV5-1 to TRBJ1-1; 8 bases align to TRBD1. CDR3 nucleotide sequence: TGCGCCAGCAGCGTAGGACAGGGCTTATTTAGAAACACTGAAGCTTTCTTT. Protein sequence: CASSVGQGLFRNTEAFF.